What follows are 24 T cell receptor beta chains derived from one specimen sequenced in a study of T cell responses to AZD1222 COVID-19 vaccine. TCRdb's copy holds only in-frame clones and misses some; the assay was immunoSEQ multiplex PCR. The table has 150,000 to 200,000 clones, about 91% seen once; the top ten hold approximately 1.1%. The sample was peripheral blood, taken 28 days after the second AZD1222 dose. Every receptor here comes from an adult who received the AZD1222 COVID-19 vaccine.

This rearrangement joins TRBV3-1 (or the pseudogene TRBV3-2) to TRBJ2-5, with a weak D call TRBD1 (5 bases). The CDR3 has 15 residues. Germline-derived CDR1 and CDR2 are LGHDT and YNNKEL (reference sequence). V was cut by 0 bases and J by 5 bases, with 13 bases left in between. The CDR3 coding sequence is TGTGCCAGCAGCCAAGAGCCCAGGGCATGGGAGACCCAGTACTTC. Encoded protein: CASSQEPRAWETQYF.

This clone was recorded a few times. The chain couples TRBV7-9 to TRBJ1-5; D unresolved. Germline V gives CDR1 SEHNR, CDR2 FQNEAQ (reference sequence). This CDR3 is built from 13 residues. Trimming cost V 3 bases and J 5 bases, with 8 bases left between them. The CDR3 loop reads CASSFPGHQPQHF. The CDR3 region has the DNA TGTGCCAGCAGCTTTCCCGGGCATCAGCCCCAGCATTTT.

This chain uses TRBV2 with TRBJ2-1; 10 bases match TRBD2. Germline trimming cut 4 bases from V and 2 bases from J; bases unmatched to any gene: 8. This CDR3 is 17 amino acids long. CDR1 is SNHLY, CDR2 FYNNEI, per germline. CDR3 nucleotide sequence: TGTGCCAGCAGTGGACCCGGACTAGCGGTCGCCTACAATGAGCAGTTCTTC. It encodes CASSGPGLAVAYNEQFF. Complete variable domain (other parts from reference TRBV2 and TRBJ2-1): EPEVTQTPSHQVTQMGQEVILRCVPISNHLYFYWYRQILGQKVEFLVSFYNNEISEKSEIFDDQFSVERPDGSNFTLKIRSTKLEDSAMYFCASSGPGLAVAYNEQFFGPGTRLTVL.

J is TRBJ1-1 and V is TRBV6-5; D is unresolved. V was clipped by 7 bases and J by 11 bases, with 11 bases between them. Germline V gene sequence: CDR1 MNHEY, CDR2 SVGAGI. The CDR3 loop spans 10 amino acids. CDR3 amino acids: CASIGFGAFF. In DNA, the CDR3 is TGTGCCAGCATCGGGTTTGGGGCTTTCTTT.

This chain connects TRBV29-1 to TRBJ1-2; TRBD1 might be the D (6 bases). Trimming took 6 bases from V and 6 from J, leaving 14 bases between them. Germline CDR1 and CDR2: SQVTM and ANQGSEA. There are 12 residues in the CDR3. CDR3 amino acids: CSVVTGLHGYTF. DNA of the CDR3: TGCAGCGTCGTAACAGGGCTACATGGCTACACCTTC.

The V and J genes are TRBV29-1 and TRBJ2-6; D is unclear. Trimming removed 5 bases from V and 1 base from J, with 6 bases in between. The CDR3 loop spans 13 amino acids. Germline CDR1 SQVTM, CDR2 ANQGSEA. The CDR3 loop is CSVTDSGANVLTF. The CDR3 nucleotides read TGCAGCGTTACCGATTCTGGGGCCAACGTCCTGACTTTC.

V is TRBV10-3 and J is TRBJ1-2; D uncertain. The V and J ends lost 10 bases and 0 bases respectively, with 9 bases between them. CDR1 and CDR2 (germline): ENHRY, SYGVKD. This CDR3 comprises 12 residues. The CDR3 nucleotides are TGTGCCAGCTACCTAGCTAACTATGGCTACACCTTC. It encodes CASYLANYGYTF.

This clone was seen once. V and J are TRBV11-3 and TRBJ1-5, with D perhaps matching TRBD1 (6 bases). The CDR3 length is 17 residues. From germline, CDR1 is SGHNT and CDR2 YENEEA. V was cut by 11 bases and J by 1 base, with 24 bases left in between. DNA of the CDR3: TGTGCCCGACCCCCCTATCGGCAGGGGACGAGCAATCAGCCCCAGCATTTT. Translation gives CARPPYRQGTSNQPQHF.

The genes are TRBV25-1 and TRBJ1-4; TRBD1 is a possible D gene (5 bases). Germline values: CDR1 MGHDK, CDR2 SYGVNS. The CDR3 consists of 16 residues. V shed 2 bases and J shed 6 bases, with 16 bases lying between them. In DNA, the CDR3 is TGTGCCAGCAGTGAAGAAGAGGGGTGGTATTATGAAAAACTGTTTTTT. It yields the protein CASSEEEGWYYEKLFF.

The count of this clone is one. This chain connects TRBV18 to TRBJ1-2; D ambiguous. V gave up 1 base and J gave up 6 bases, with 9 bases separating them. The CDR3 contains 13 residues. The germline V gene encodes CDR1 KGHSH and CDR2 LQKENI. CDR3 loop: CASSPLGRDGYTF. The CDR3 DNA sequence: TGTGCCAGCTCACCACTTGGGAGGGATGGCTACACCTTC.

V is TRBV30 and J is TRBJ1-3, with a tentative D call TRBD1 (5 bases). V was trimmed by 8 bases and J by 0 bases, leaving 11 bases between them. The germline gives CDR1 GTSNPN, CDR2 SVGIG (reference sequence). CDR3 size: 13 residues. Here the CDR3 reads CAATGSSGNTIYF. Written as DNA, the CDR3 is TGTGCCGCCACAGGCTCCTCTGGAAACACCATATATTTT.

The V call is TRBV5-6, the J call TRBJ2-1; TRBD2 aligns across 9 bases. Looked up from germline, CDR1 is SGHDT and CDR2 is YYEEEE. V shed 0 bases and J 10 bases; nucleotides not matched to a gene: 5. This CDR3 is 14 amino acids long. In nucleotides, the CDR3 is TGTGCCAGCAGCTTGGTGGCCCTAGCGGGGGAGCAGTTCTTC. It codes for CASSLVALAGEQFF.

The chain couples TRBV19 to TRBJ1-2; D is unresolved. Germline CDR1 reads LNHDA; CDR2 reads SQIVND (reference sequence). This CDR3 spans 15 amino acids. Trimming shortened V by 2 bases and J by 2 bases, and 12 bases separated the two germline ends. In DNA, the CDR3 is TGTGCCAGTAGTATACCCCCTGCGGGGAACTATGGCTACACCTTC. Its translation is CASSIPPAGNYGYTF.

V and J are TRBV11-2 and TRBJ2-2; D may be TRBD2 (6 bases). V was pared by 2 bases and J by 2 bases, with 12 bases between. The CDR3 extends over 16 amino acids. In germline, CDR1 is SGHAT, CDR2 FQNNGV. This chain's CDR3 is CASSLRRGLNTGELFF. CDR3 in DNA: TGTGCCAGCAGCTTACGGCGGGGACTCAACACCGGGGAGCTGTTTTTT.

The chain recombines TRBV18 with TRBJ1-2; D is uncertain. The germline V gene encodes CDR1 KGHSH and CDR2 LQKENI. V was trimmed by 4 bases and J by 8 bases, leaving 8 bases between them. The CDR3 is made up of 11 amino acids. CDR3 loop: CASSLGRGYTF. CDR3 sequence (DNA): TGTGCCAGCTCACTAGGGAGGGGCTACACCTTC.

This chain uses TRBV7-9 with TRBJ2-3; 8 bases agree with TRBD2. CDR3 size: 14 residues. Germline CDR1 and CDR2: SEHNR and FQNEAQ (reference sequence). The V and J ends lost 3 bases and 2 bases, in that order; junction bases with no gene match: 1. The CDR3 DNA follows: TGTGCCAGCAGCTTTAGCGGGGTCACAGATACGCAGTATTTT. It yields the protein CASSFSGVTDTQYF.

The chain links TRBV6-5 to TRBJ2-7; D is unclear. The CDR3 runs to 13 residues. V was shortened by 6 bases and J by 2 bases, with 11 bases between the two germline ends. The V gene's germline CDR1 is MNHEY and CDR2 SVGAGI. As DNA, the CDR3 is TGTGCCAGCAGCCAGACCGAGACCTACGAGCAGTACTTC. Protein: CASSQTETYEQYF.

This clone was recorded once. The chain couples TRBV5-6 to TRBJ2-3, with TRBD2 as a possible D gene (6 bases). The CDR3 is 12 amino acids. V gave up 4 bases and J gave up 5 bases, with 8 bases separating them. CDR1 and CDR2 (germline): SGHDT, YYEEEE. DNA for the CDR3: TGTGCCAGCAGCGGAGGGGTAGATACGCAGTATTTT. The encoded protein is CASSGGVDTQYF.

V and J are TRBV3-1 (or the pseudogene TRBV3-2) and TRBJ1-5; 11 nucleotides agree with TRBD1. CDR1 and CDR2 from the germline V gene are LGHDT and YNNKEL (reference sequence). J lost 7 bases, V lost 4 bases, and 6 bases had no gene match. The CDR3 is 15 amino acids. The CDR3 DNA is TGTGCCAGCAGCCTCGGGACAGGGGGGGGCCAGCCCCAGCATTTT. Its translation is CASSLGTGGGQPQHF.

V usage is TRBV5-4 and J usage is TRBJ1-3; a possible D gene is TRBD1 (6 bases). The V end lost 4 bases, the J end lost 8 bases, and 16 bases lay between the germline ends. CDR3 size: 14 residues. Germline V lookup: CDR1 SGHNT, CDR2 YYREEE (reference sequence). This CDR3 reads CASSRKPGADTIYF. The DNA for the CDR3 is TGTGCCAGCAGCCGAAAGCCAGGGGCGGACACCATATATTTT.

This clone was detected only once. This chain links TRBV5-8 with TRBJ1-5; tentative D call: TRBD1 (6 bases). The CDR3 totals 17 residues. Germline V gene lookup returns CDR1 SGHTS and CDR2 YDEGEE. V was trimmed by 5 bases and J by 3 bases, leaving 21 bases between them. CDR3 nucleotide sequence: TGTGCCAGCAGTTTACTCCTGGGGACAACAACCAATCAGCCCCAGCATTTT. This codes for CASSLLLGTTTNQPQHF.

The V gene is TRBV10-2, the J gene TRBJ1-1, with 9 bases that match TRBD1. The germline V gene encodes CDR1 WSHSY and CDR2 SAAADI. With V trimmed by 6 bases and J by 1 base, 3 bases remained unmatched. This CDR3 is 14 amino acids long. The CDR3 sequence is CASRGGQGNTEAFF. For the CDR3, the DNA is TGCGCCAGCAGGGGGGGACAGGGGAACACTGAAGCTTTCTTT.

The gene calls are TRBV6-5 and TRBJ1-1, with D maybe TRBD1 (6 bases). V was clipped by 0 bases and J by 1 base, with 9 bases between them. CDR3 length equals 15 residues. The germline CDR1 and CDR2 sequences are MNHEY and SVGAGI. The CDR3 sequence is CASSYSNRANTEAFF. In DNA, the CDR3 is TGTGCCAGCAGTTACTCGAACAGGGCGAACACTGAAGCTTTCTTT.

J is TRBJ1-4 and V is TRBV5-1; 10 positions agree with TRBD1. Germline trimming cut 3 bases from V and 5 bases from J; bases unmatched to any gene: 4. CDR1 is SGHRS and CDR2 is YFSETQ in the germline V gene. The CDR3 runs 15 residues. The CDR3, as DNA: TGCGCCAGCAGCTCGGGACAGGGGACCAATGAAAAACTGTTTTTT. This translates into CASSSGQGTNEKLFF.